This T cell receptor beta chain was found in a study of CD8 T cells in Susac syndrome. Study overall: Sequenced Susac syndrome patients included over 5 with active disease and 8 or 9 who were in remission. Patients with Susac syndrome were therapy-naive, treated with corticosteroids, or treated with intravenous immunoglobulin alone when blood was collected. Study observations and caveats: Maximal CD8+ clonal expansion in Susac was observed within TEMRA cells and among active patients.

The germline V gene encodes CDR1 MNHEY and CDR2 SVGEGT. The CDR3 covers 14 residues. Trimming left V 11 bases short and J 7 bases short, with 24 bases between. The sequenced target, TCR beta, came from blood CD8+ and CD4+ T cells. Reverse transcription of about 0.45 to 1 ug RNA was performed with random hexamers. MiXCR, run by TCRdb on the immunoSEQ multiplex PCR reads, gives a single entry per CDR3 protein. The repertoire holds around 100,000 distinct CDR3 sequences, with 95% as singletons. A word on this clonotype: Its antigen remains unknown.

Sequencing was performed on CD8+ T cells from PBMCs. This chain links TRBV6-2 or TRBV6-3 with TRBJ2-7, with a possible D match to TRBD1 (6 bases). This receptor was obtained from a human donor with Susac syndrome. The CDR3 DNA sequence: TGTGCCGTTCATCGGGGAGACGCCACAGGGGAGCAGTACTTC. Translated, it gives CAVHRGDATGEQYF.